The sequence of this T cell receptor (beta chain) was determined in a study of cytomegalovirus exposure and HLA in healthy donors. A word on this clone: Its target is not known.

PCR primers comprised 60 Vbeta and 13 Jbeta primers. TCRdb's copy holds only in-frame clones and misses some; the assay was immunoSEQ multiplex PCR. Among about 110,000 clones listed, approximately 81% were seen once. Study-wide points: Despite most TCR sequences being rare, some public TCRs occurred in many donors. An observed cluster of highly shared sequence variants was recorded as a likely sequencing artifact. Differences between HLA loci emerged in a later analysis of TCR association rates, with DRB1 most and HLA-C fewest.

The CDR3 has 15 residues. CDR1 is MNHNS and CDR2 is SASEGT in the germline V gene. The V and J ends lost 5 bases and 5 bases, in that order; junction bases with no gene match: 8. Sequenced: PBMCs. V usage is TRBV6-1 and J usage is TRBJ2-5; the match to TRBD1 covers 10 bases. The receptor was isolated from a young woman in good health and CMV-seronegative. The CDR3, as DNA: TGTGCCAGCAGTAGAGGGGACAGGGGTTTGGAGACCCAGTACTTC. Amino acid sequence: CASSRGDRGLETQYF.